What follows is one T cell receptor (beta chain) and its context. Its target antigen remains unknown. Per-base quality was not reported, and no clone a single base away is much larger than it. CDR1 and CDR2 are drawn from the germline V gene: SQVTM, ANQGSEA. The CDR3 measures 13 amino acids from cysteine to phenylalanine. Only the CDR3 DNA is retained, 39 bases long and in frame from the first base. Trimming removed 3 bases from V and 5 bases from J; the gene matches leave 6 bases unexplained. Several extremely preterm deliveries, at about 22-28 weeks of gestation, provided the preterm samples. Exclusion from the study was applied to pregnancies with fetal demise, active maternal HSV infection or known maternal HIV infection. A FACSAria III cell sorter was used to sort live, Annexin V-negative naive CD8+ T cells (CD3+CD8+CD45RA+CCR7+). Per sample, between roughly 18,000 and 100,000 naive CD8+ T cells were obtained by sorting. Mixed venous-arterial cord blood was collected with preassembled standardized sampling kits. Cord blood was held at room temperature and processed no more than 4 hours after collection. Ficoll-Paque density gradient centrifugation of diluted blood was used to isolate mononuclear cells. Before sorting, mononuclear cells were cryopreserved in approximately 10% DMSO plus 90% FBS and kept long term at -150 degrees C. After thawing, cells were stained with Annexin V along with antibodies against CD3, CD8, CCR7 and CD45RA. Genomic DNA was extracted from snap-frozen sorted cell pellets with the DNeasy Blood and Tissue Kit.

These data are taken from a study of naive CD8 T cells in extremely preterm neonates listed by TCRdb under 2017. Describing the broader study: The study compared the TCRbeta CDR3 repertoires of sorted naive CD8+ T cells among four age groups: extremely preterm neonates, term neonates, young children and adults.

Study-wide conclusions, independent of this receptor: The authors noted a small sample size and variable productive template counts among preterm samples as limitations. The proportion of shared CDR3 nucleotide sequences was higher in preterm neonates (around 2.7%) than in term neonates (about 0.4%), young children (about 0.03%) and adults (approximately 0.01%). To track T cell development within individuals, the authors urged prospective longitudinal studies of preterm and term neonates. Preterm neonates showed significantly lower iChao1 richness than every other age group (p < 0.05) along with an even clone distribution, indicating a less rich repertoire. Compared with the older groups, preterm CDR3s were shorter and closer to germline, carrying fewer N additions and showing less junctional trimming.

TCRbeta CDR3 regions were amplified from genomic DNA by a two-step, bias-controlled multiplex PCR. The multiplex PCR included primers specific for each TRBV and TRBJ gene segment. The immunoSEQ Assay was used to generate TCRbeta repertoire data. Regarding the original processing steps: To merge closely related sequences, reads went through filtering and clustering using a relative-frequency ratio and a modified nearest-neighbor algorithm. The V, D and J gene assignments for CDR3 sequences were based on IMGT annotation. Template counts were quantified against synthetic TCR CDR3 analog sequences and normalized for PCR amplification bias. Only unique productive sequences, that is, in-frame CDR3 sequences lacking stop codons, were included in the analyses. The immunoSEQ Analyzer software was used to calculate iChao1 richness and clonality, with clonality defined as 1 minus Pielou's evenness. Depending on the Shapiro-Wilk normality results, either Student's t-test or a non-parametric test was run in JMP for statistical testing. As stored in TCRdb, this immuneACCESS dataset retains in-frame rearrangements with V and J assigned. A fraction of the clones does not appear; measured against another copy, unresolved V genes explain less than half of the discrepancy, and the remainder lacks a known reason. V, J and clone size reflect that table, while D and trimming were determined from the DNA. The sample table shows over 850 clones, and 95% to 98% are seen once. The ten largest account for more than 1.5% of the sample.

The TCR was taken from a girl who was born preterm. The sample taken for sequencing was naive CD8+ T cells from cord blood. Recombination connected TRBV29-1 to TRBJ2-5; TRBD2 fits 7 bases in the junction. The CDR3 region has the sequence CSVEREYWETQYF. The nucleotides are TGCAGCGTTGAGCGGGAGTATTGGGAGACCCAGTACTTC.